The 9 T cell receptor beta chains below were found in one sample sequenced in a study of shared clonotypes between healthy human individuals (dated by TCRdb to 2020 to 2021). The method behind the library was the immunoSEQ multiplex PCR assay. Held by TCRdb, this immuneACCESS table contains in-frame sequences only and omits some clones. Under half of the omission traces to an unresolved V gene where checked; the cause of the rest is unknown. The sample profile shows around 2.1 million clones; 85% to 95% of them were found once. In total, the top ten clones hold 1.5% to 2% of the sample. For the CD8 naive samples, CD45RO-negative cells were positively selected for CCR7, yielding a CD45RA+CCR7+ population from which TemRA cells were excluded. Sequenced input: naive CD8+ T cells from PBMCs. The cell subset or site label, as the study defines it: CD45RA+CCR7+. The source of these receptors is a man aged 18 to 30 in good health. Some clones in this sample may be carry-over from other donors' samples.

The chain recombines TRBV28 with TRBJ2-7; 9 positions match TRBD1. Germline V gives CDR1 MDHEN, CDR2 SYDVKM. V gave up 5 bases and J gave up 6 bases; unmatched junction bases: 5. This CDR3 contains 13 residues. The CDR3 DNA is TGTGCCAGCAGTGCGACAGGGGGGTTCGAGCAGTACTTC. It yields the protein CASSATGGFEQYF.

On this clone: Other DNA sequences from this sample encode an identical CDR3 as well. The chain recombines TRBV10-3 with TRBJ2-7, with D possibly TRBD1 on 5 matching bases. Trimming shortened V by 0 bases and J by 4 bases, and 7 bases separated the two germline ends. Looked up from germline, CDR1 is ENHRY and CDR2 is SYGVKD. The CDR3 runs 13 residues. CDR3: CAISESTAYEQYF. The DNA for the CDR3 is TGTGCCATCAGTGAGTCGACAGCTTACGAGCAGTACTTC.

V usage is TRBV11-2 and J usage is TRBJ2-1; a weak D match, TRBD1 (6 bases). This CDR3 has 12 amino acids. Germline CDR1 is SGHAT and CDR2 is FQNNGV. The germline V and J ends were trimmed by 6 bases and 7 bases, with 10 bases remaining between them. Written as DNA, the CDR3 is TGTGCCAGCAGGGCAGGGGTGAATGAGCAGTTCTTC. Its translation: CASRAGVNEQFF.

The genes are TRBV7-9 and TRBJ2-7, with a weak D call TRBD1 (6 bases). From germline, CDR1 is SEHNR and CDR2 FQNEAQ (reference sequence). Trimming left V 0 bases short and J 5 bases short, with 11 bases between. This CDR3 has 14 residues. The CDR3 DNA sequence: TGTGCCAGCAGCTTAGCCCGGACAGACCACGAGCAGTACTTC. Translated, it gives CASSLARTDHEQYF. Full variable domain (rest looked up from reference TRBV7-9 and TRBJ2-7): DTGVSQNPRHKITKRGQNVTFRCDPISEHNRLYWYRQTLGQGPEFLTYFQNEAQLEKSRLLSDRFSAERPKGSFSTLEIQRTEQGDSAMYLCASSLARTDHEQYFGPGTRLTVT.

The chain combines TRBV9 with TRBJ2-2; D unclear. CDR3 size: 15 residues. V lost 0 bases and J 5 bases, leaving 11 bases between the germline ends. The V gene's germline CDR1 is SGDLS and CDR2 YYNGEE. The CDR3 sequence: CASSVAEALTGELFF. The CDR3 DNA follows: TGTGCCAGCAGCGTAGCGGAAGCCCTTACCGGGGAGCTGTTTTTT.

The chain employs TRBV12-5 and TRBJ1-2, with no clear D. The germline V gene has CDR1 LGHNT and CDR2 FRNRAP. CDR3 length: 13 amino acids. V gave up 4 bases and J gave up 0 bases, with 6 bases separating them. Here the CDR3 DNA reads TGTGCTAGTGGTTCGGGGACTAACTATGGCTACACCTTC. It yields the protein CASGSGTNYGYTF.

This rearrangement joins TRBV9 to TRBJ2-5, with unresolved D. This CDR3 has 13 residues. Germline V CDR1 and CDR2: SGDLS, YYNGEE. Trimming stripped 3 bases from V and 7 bases from J, with 13 bases between. The CDR3 here is CASSALGSGTQYF. CDR3 in DNA: TGTGCCAGCAGCGCCCTGGGTTCCGGGACCCAGTACTTC.

J is TRBJ2-3 and V is TRBV7-2; D perhaps matches TRBD2 (6 bases). V was pared by 6 bases and J by 3 bases, with 19 bases between. The CDR3 loop spans 16 amino acids. CDR1 and CDR2 from the germline V gene are SGHTA and FQGNSA. The CDR3 loop reads CASRSRQQRVTDTQYF. The CDR3 DNA reads as TGTGCCAGCAGATCAAGGCAACAGCGGGTTACAGATACGCAGTATTTT.

The chain links TRBV11-2 to TRBJ1-2; D unresolved. V was pared by 2 bases and J by 4 bases, with 14 bases between. Germline assignment: CDR1 SGHAT and CDR2 FQNNGV. The CDR3 length is 15 residues. The CDR3 DNA reads as TGTGCCAGCAGCTTAAATTTTGCGACACGCTATGGCTACACCTTC. Translating it yields CASSLNFATRYGYTF.